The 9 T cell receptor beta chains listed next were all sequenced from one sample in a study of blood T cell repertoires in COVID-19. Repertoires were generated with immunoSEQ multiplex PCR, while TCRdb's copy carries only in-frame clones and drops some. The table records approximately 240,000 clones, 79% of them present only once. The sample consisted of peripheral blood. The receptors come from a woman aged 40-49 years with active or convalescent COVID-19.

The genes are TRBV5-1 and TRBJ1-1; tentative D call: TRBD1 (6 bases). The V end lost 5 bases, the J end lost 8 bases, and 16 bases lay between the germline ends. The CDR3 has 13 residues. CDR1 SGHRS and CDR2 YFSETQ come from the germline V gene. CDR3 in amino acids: CASRMGIGTEAFF. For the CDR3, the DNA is TGCGCCAGCAGGATGGGGATAGGGACAGAAGCTTTCTTT.

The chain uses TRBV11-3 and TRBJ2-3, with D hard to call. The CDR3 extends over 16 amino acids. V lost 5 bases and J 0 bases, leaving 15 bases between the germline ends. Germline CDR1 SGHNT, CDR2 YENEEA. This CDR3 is CASSPGGHSSTDTQYF. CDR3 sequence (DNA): TGTGCCAGCAGCCCCGGCGGCCACTCGAGCACAGATACGCAGTATTTT.

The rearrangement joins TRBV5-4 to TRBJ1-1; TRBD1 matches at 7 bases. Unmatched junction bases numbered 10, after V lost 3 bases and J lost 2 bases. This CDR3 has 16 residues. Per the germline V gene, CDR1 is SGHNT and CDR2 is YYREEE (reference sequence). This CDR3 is CASSSPTGEGNTEAFF. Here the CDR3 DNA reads TGTGCCAGCAGCTCCCCCACAGGGGAAGGAAACACTGAAGCTTTCTTT.

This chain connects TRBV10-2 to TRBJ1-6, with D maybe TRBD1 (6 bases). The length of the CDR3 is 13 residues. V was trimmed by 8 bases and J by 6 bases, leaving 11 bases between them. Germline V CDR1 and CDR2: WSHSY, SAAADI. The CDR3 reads CASFPDSNSPLHF. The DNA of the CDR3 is TGCGCCAGCTTCCCGGACAGTAATTCACCCCTCCACTTT.

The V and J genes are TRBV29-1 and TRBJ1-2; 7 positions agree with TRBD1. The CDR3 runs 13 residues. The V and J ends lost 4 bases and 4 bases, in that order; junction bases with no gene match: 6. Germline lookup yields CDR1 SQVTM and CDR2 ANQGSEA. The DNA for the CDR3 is TGCAGCGTTGCCCGGACAGGCCCCTATGGCTACACCTTC. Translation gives CSVARTGPYGYTF.

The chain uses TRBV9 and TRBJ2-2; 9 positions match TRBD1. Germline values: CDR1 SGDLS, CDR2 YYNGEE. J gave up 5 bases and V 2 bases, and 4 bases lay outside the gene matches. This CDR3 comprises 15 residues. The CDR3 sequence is CASSVTGGLTGELFF. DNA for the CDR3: TGTGCCAGCAGCGTCACAGGGGGCTTAACCGGGGAGCTGTTTTTT.

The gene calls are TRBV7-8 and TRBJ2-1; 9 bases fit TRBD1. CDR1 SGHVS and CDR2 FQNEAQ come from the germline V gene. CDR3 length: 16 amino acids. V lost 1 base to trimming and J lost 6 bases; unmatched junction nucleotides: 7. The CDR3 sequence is CASSLVWTGAANEQFF. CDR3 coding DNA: TGTGCCAGCAGCTTAGTCTGGACAGGGGCCGCCAATGAGCAGTTCTTC.

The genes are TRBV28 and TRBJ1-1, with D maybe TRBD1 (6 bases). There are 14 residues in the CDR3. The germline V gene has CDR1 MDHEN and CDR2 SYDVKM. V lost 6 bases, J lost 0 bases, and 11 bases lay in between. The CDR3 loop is CASRSGTLNTEAFF. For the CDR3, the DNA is TGTGCCAGCAGATCCGGGACACTGAACACTGAAGCTTTCTTT.

CDR3 bases: TGTGCCAGCAGCCTACAGTCGGACAGAAACATTCAGTACTTC. It translates to CASSLQSDRNIQYF. This chain joins TRBV7-9 and TRBJ2-4; perhaps TRBD1 as D (6 bases). V dropped 5 bases and J dropped 6 bases, with 14 bases sitting between them. Germline V CDR1 and CDR2: SEHNR, FQNEAQ (reference sequence). The CDR3 is made up of 14 amino acids.